This T cell receptor beta chain derives from a study of persistence of HIV-infected CD4 T cells. Background on the study: Two participants gave one leukapheresis sample; others gave up to about 200 mL blood repeatedly. Study-level results: Proviral oligoclonality tracked with TCR oligoclonality within the same sorted cells.

The libraries were made with immunoSEQ version 4 in survey mode. The data were produced by immunoSEQ multiplex PCR, yet TCRdb's version contains in-frame clones alone and is incomplete. This sample has 6,500 to 8,500 clones, with roughly two thirds found just once. Lysates of CMV-infected fibroblasts at around 10 ug/mL stimulated these cells. Sorting of responding CD4+ T cells relied on upregulated CD40 ligand together with CD69. CD4+ T cell counts exceeded 400 cells/uL; CMV serology was positive. This clone has a handful of counts. The antigen is not known. Germline loops: CDR1 SGHRS, CDR2 YFSETQ. V shed 0 bases, J shed 0 bases, and the junction held 5 bases outside the gene matches. The CDR3 is 16 residues long.

The chain carries TRBV5-1 and TRBJ1-1; 7 nucleotides align to TRBD1. The TCR sequence derives from an adult man with HIV who was CMV-seropositive. Sequences were derived from CD4+ T cells sorted from PBMCs after roughly 20-hour stimulation, sampled from a patient who received antiretroviral therapy. CDR3 coding DNA: TGCGCCAGCAGCTTGGGAGGGGACAGAATGAACACTGAAGCTTTCTTT. Translation gives CASSLGGDRMNTEAFF. Supplemented by reference TRBV5-1 and TRBJ1-1, the full variable domain reads KAGVTQTPRYLIKTRGQQVTLSCSPISGHRSVSWYQQTPGQGLQFLFEYFSETQRNKGNFPGRFSGRQFSNSRSEMNVSTLELGDSALYLCASSLGGDRMNTEAFFGQGTRLTVV.